This TCR beta chain was sequenced during a study of T cell responses to AZD1222 COVID-19 vaccine. Study observations and caveats: Unmutated regions of variants are reportedly targeted by nearly half of spike-specific TCRs. Donors were mostly white British, more females; clonal diversity possibly underestimated.

Profiling relied on immunoSEQ multiplex PCR, and the TCRdb table lists in-frame clones only, not all of them. The sample consists of approximately 190,000 clones, around 90% of them appearing once. Trimming shortened V by 11 bases and J by 11 bases, and 15 bases separated the two germline ends. The CDR3 runs 10 residues. Regarding this clone: Antigen unknown.

The origin of this receptor is an adult in good health. J is TRBJ1-1 and V is TRBV12-3 or TRBV12-4; the D gene is possibly TRBD1 (6 bases). The input for sequencing was peripheral blood, taken on day 0 of AZD1222 vaccination. The CDR3 reads CAVRGAEAFF. The CDR3 DNA follows: TGTGCCGTAAGGGGGGCAGAGGCTTTCTTT.